One T cell receptor (beta chain) is described in this entry. The sample comes from a study of cytotoxic CD8 clonotypes in ibrutinib-treated CLL. Measured with immunoSEQ multiplex PCR; TCRdb has only the in-frame clones, and not every one. The sample includes roughly 130,000 clones, about four fifths of them seen just once. Per the germline V gene, CDR1 is MNHEY and CDR2 is SVGAGI. The CDR3 covers 16 residues. Losses at the gene ends were 4 bases for V and 5 bases for J; bases not matched to a gene: 8. V and J are TRBV6-5 and TRBJ1-5, with 10 bases fitting TRBD1. This specimen consisted of PBMCs, obtained after 12 months of ibrutinib treatment. The origin of this receptor is a human donor with chronic lymphocytic leukemia. The CDR3 nucleotides are TGTGCCAGCAGTTCTCGGACAGGGGGGGTGGATCAGCCCCAGCATTTT. As protein: CASSSRTGGVDQPQHF.